These 8 T cell receptor beta chains were all obtained from the same sample, sequenced in a study of cytomegalovirus exposure and HLA in healthy donors. It was with 60 Vbeta and 13 Jbeta primers that the PCR ran. The repertoire was sequenced with immunoSEQ multiplex PCR; TCRdb's copy has only in-frame clones and lacks some. The repertoire holds approximately 140,000 clones, with approximately 82% as singletons. The sample taken for sequencing was PBMCs. These receptors all stem from a boy between 2 and 10 years old in good health and CMV-seronegative.

Note on this clone: Other DNA sequences in the same sample also yield this CDR3. The V call is TRBV4-2, the J call TRBJ1-2; 7 bases align to TRBD1. CDR1 and CDR2 from the germline V gene are LGHNA and YNFKEQ. CDR3 length equals 18 residues. The trim removed 0 bases at V and 0 bases at J, leaving 10 bases unmatched. CDR3 sequence reads: CASSQEETGSRANYGYTF. DNA of the CDR3: TGTGCCAGCAGCCAAGAGGAGACAGGGTCGAGAGCTAACTATGGCTACACCTTC.

The chain has TRBV30 and TRBJ1-6, with 9 bases lining up with TRBD1. CDR3 size: 13 residues. Germline V CDR1 and CDR2: GTSNPN, SVGIG (reference sequence). CDR3 in DNA: TGTGCTGAGGACAGGGGAGGGAATTCACCCCTCCACTTT. Translated: CAEDRGGNSPLHF.

V is TRBV11-3 and J is TRBJ2-1; TRBD2 is a possible D gene (5 bases). Germline loops: CDR1 SGHNT, CDR2 YENEEA. V was trimmed by 5 bases and J by 1 base, leaving 12 bases between them. The CDR3 is 15 amino acids. The CDR3 here is CASSHPRGSYNEQFF. The CDR3 DNA reads as TGTGCCAGCAGCCACCCCCGGGGTTCCTACAATGAGCAGTTCTTC.

V gene TRBV10-3 combines with J gene TRBJ1-2; 9 positions match TRBD1. Trimming at V came to 4 bases and at J to 5 bases, leaving 8 bases not matched to a gene. The CDR3 runs 15 residues. The germline gives CDR1 ENHRY, CDR2 SYGVKD. This chain's CDR3 is CAISAIPGQGYGYTF. The CDR3 nucleotides are TGTGCCATCAGTGCTATACCGGGACAGGGTTATGGCTACACCTTC.

This chain joins TRBV29-1 and TRBJ2-1; 13 bases map to TRBD2. The CDR3 is 18 amino acids. Unmatched junction bases numbered 14, after V lost 5 bases and J lost 4 bases. The germline CDR1 and CDR2 sequences are SQVTM and ANQGSEA. For the CDR3, the DNA is TGCAGCGTTATGATCTGGACTAGCGGGAGAGGGGAGTACAATGAGCAGTTCTTC. Amino acids: CSVMIWTSGRGEYNEQFF.

The rearrangement uses TRBV6-1 and TRBJ2-7, with TRBD2 identical over 8 bases. V dropped 1 base and J dropped 2; count of bases not matched to a gene: 1. The germline CDR1 and CDR2 sequences are MNHNS and SASEGT. The CDR3 runs 14 residues. CDR3 coding DNA: TGTGCCAGCAGTGAAGAACTAGCGGCCTACGAGCAGTACGTC. Its protein product is CASSEELAAYEQYV.

V and J are TRBV6-6 and TRBJ2-2, with TRBD1 matching over 7 bases. Germline CDR1 reads MNHNY; CDR2 reads SVGAGI (reference sequence). This CDR3 comprises 15 residues. V was clipped by 2 bases and J by 7 bases; unmatched bases: 7. The CDR3 region has the DNA TGTGCCAGCAGTTACACCCTGACAGGGAACGGGGAGCTGTTTTTT. Its translation: CASSYTLTGNGELFF.

J is TRBJ2-2 and V is TRBV2; TRBD2 might be the D (5 bases). Germline CDR1 SNHLY, CDR2 FYNNEI. Trimming removed 11 bases from V and 4 bases from J, with 14 bases in between. The CDR3 length is 13 residues. The CDR3 region has the DNA TGTGCCGGCGCCCGGGCGGGCACCGGGGAGCTGTTTTTT. It specifies CAGARAGTGELFF. The full variable domain, completed using reference TRBV2 and TRBJ2-2, is EPEVTQTPSHQVTQMGQEVILRCVPISNHLYFYWYRQILGQKVEFLVSFYNNEISEKSEIFDDQFSVERPDGSNFTLKIRSTKLEDSAMYFCAGARAGTGELFFGEGSRLTVL.